This T cell receptor beta chain appears in the sequencing data of a study of human T cells and chemical hapten exposure. About the study: Diphenylcyclopropenone was administered weekly to the scalp of patients throughout the roughly 23-week study.

A few counts support this clonotype. This sample's time point: patch test 2, 6 weeks after DPC sensitization. Treatment reported: therapeutic diphenylcyclopropenone sensitization with weekly scalp DPC. Germline values: CDR1 MNHEY, CDR2 SMNVEV (reference sequence). CDR3 size: 11 residues. V was pared by 6 bases and J by 3 bases, with 5 bases between. Via MiXCR, TCRdb re-called the RACE reads, giving one row per CDR3 protein. The table has approximately 85,000 distinct CDR3 sequences, about a tenth seen once; the top ten hold 2% to 2.5%. This chain uses TRBV27 with TRBJ1-2; no definite D call. This material consisted of whole blood, taken in connection with sensitization to the hapten diphenylcyclopropenone (DPC). This receptor was identified in a woman in her thirties with alopecia areata. Some clones in this sample may be carry-over from other donors' samples. The DNA for the CDR3 is TGTGCCAGCAGGGGGTACTATGGCTACACCTTC. This translates into CASRGYYGYTF.